These T cell receptor beta chains were read from a single sample in a study of blood T cell repertoires in COVID-19. Here immunoSEQ multiplex PCR was the method, and the copy in TCRdb shows in-frame clones only, minus some. The sample lists 400,000 or so clones, around 90% occurring once. Material for sequencing was PBMCs or T cells enriched from blood (not recorded which). The receptors originated from a young man who had recovered from COVID-19. CDR3s include the opening cysteine and the closing phenylalanine or tryptophan. A D gene is named only where the DNA matches it firmly. Expanded clones are given a class, and other clones once, few, many or no size at all.

>NA|TRBD1|TRBJ2-7|TRBV12-3/TRBV12-4
CASTTGDSYEQYF
TGTGCCAGCACGACAGGGGATAGTTACGAGCAGTACTTC
>NA|TRBD2|TRBJ2-3|TRBV19
CASSRTSGRTDTQYF
TGTGCCAGTAGTCGGACTAGCGGGAGAACAGATACGCAGTATTTT
>NA|TRBD1|TRBJ1-1|TRBV24-1
CATSDPDRGPEAFF
TGTGCCACCAGTGACCCGGACAGGGGACCTGAAGCTTTCTTT
>NA|NA|TRBJ2-2|TRBV6-5
CASRGIGTGELFF
TGTGCCAGTCGGGGGATCGGGACCGGGGAGCTGTTTTTT
>NA|TRBD2|TRBJ2-4|TRBV2
CASRAWEGEAKNIQYF
TGTGCCAGCAGGGCCTGGGAGGGAGAGGCCAAAAACATTCAGTACTTC
>once|NA|TRBJ1-1|TRBV2
CASSGQGMDTEAFF
TGTGCCAGCAGTGGTCAGGGAATGGATACTGAAGCTTTCTTT
>once|NA|TRBJ1-2|TRBV27
CASSLSPGASGYTF
TGTGCCAGCAGTTTATCCCCGGGAGCCAGCGGCTACACCTTC
>NA|NA|TRBJ1-2|TRBV4-1
CASSNGGGRGYTF
TGCGCCAGCAGCAACGGTGGAGGGCGCGGCTACACCTTC
>NA|TRBD1|TRBJ1-6|TRBV19
CASSIDGTGYSPLHF
TGTGCCAGTAGTATAGATGGGACAGGGTATTCACCCCTCCACTTT
>NA|NA|TRBJ2-7|TRBV3-1/TRBV3-2
CASTAQSGYEQYF
TGTGCCAGCACCGCACAATCAGGTTACGAGCAGTACTTC
>NA|NA|TRBJ1-2|TRBV20-1
CSARVSGGYTF
TGCAGTGCTAGAGTGTCGGGAGGCTACACCTTC
>few|NA|TRBJ2-7|TRBV5-1
CASSSDGTYEQYF
TGCGCCAGCAGCTCGGACGGGACCTACGAGCAGTACTTC
>many|TRBD2|TRBJ2-7|TRBV3-1/TRBV3-2
CASRDSGRGGEQYF
TGTGCCAGCAGGGATAGCGGGAGGGGGGGCGAGCAGTACTTC
>NA|NA|TRBJ2-5|TRBV3-1/TRBV3-2
CASSHRGAQETQYF
TGTGCCAGCAGCCACCGGGGGGCCCAAGAGACCCAGTACTTC
>NA|TRBD1|TRBJ1-1|TRBV28
CASSLQGAGTEAFF
TGTGCCAGCAGTTTACAGGGGGCAGGCACTGAAGCTTTCTTT
>NA|NA|TRBJ1-5|TRBV6-5
CASRDGGQGQPQHF
TGTGCCAGCAGGGACGGGGGGCAGGGACAGCCCCAGCATTTT
>once|NA|TRBJ1-1|TRBV19
CASSTGVYAEAFF
TGTGCCAGTAGTACAGGGGTTTACGCTGAAGCTTTCTTT
>NA|NA|TRBJ2-1|TRBV6-5
CASSSQPYNEQFF
TGTGCCAGCAGTTCACAACCGTACAATGAGCAGTTCTTC
>NA|NA|TRBJ2-2|TRBV6-4
CASSRLVPGELFF
TGTGCCAGCAGCAGACTAGTTCCCGGGGAGCTGTTTTTT
>NA|NA|TRBJ1-2|TRBV19
CASSLQGYGYTF
TGTGCCAGTAGTCTCCAGGGCTATGGCTACACCTTC
>NA|TRBD1|TRBJ1-2|TRBV30
CAWTKTGGYGYTF
TGTGCCTGGACAAAAACAGGGGGTTATGGCTACACCTTC
>NA|NA|TRBJ1-1|TRBV19
CASSITGRTEAFF
TGTGCCAGTAGTATAACAGGGCGGACTGAAGCTTTCTTT
>NA|NA|TRBJ1-5|TRBV19
CASSRTTNQPQHF
TGTGCCAGTAGCCGGACAACAAATCAGCCCCAGCATTTT
>NA|TRBD2|TRBJ2-7|TRBV10-2
CASSLAGGLLYEQYF
TGCGCCAGCAGTTTAGCGGGGGGCCTTCTCTACGAGCAGTACTTC
>NA|NA|TRBJ2-7|TRBV7-3
CASSLGPWERTYEQYF
TGTGCCAGCAGCCTAGGACCATGGGAGAGAACCTACGAGCAGTACTTC
>NA|TRBD2|TRBJ2-1|TRBV11-2
CASSPSGRSYNEQFF
TGTGCCAGCAGCCCTAGCGGTCGCTCCTACAATGAGCAGTTCTTC
>NA|NA|TRBJ1-6|TRBV11-2
CASSLDWSGGSPLHF
TGTGCCAGCAGCTTAGATTGGAGTGGCGGGTCACCCCTCCACTTT
>few|NA|TRBJ1-2|TRBV5-5
CASSSTEGSPNGYTF
TGTGCCAGCAGCTCTACCGAGGGCTCACCGAATGGCTACACCTTC
>NA|TRBD1|TRBJ2-2|TRBV19
CASTRQGATNTGELFF
TGTGCCAGTACCCGACAGGGGGCGACGAACACCGGGGAGCTGTTTTTT
>NA|NA|TRBJ1-5|TRBV5-4
CASSLGGSGNQPQHF
TGTGCCAGCAGCTTGGGGGGCTCGGGCAATCAGCCCCAGCATTTT
>once|TRBD2|TRBJ2-5|TRBV2
CASSPGGETQYF
TGTGCCAGCAGTCCGGGGGGTGAGACCCAGTACTTC
>NA|NA|TRBJ1-5|TRBV19
CASTDRTRAQPQHF
TGTGCCAGTACCGACAGGACTCGGGCTCAGCCCCAGCATTTT
>NA|NA|TRBJ2-7|TRBV7-9
CASSLVSYEQYF
TGTGCCAGCAGCTTAGTTAGCTACGAGCAGTACTTC
>NA|NA|TRBJ1-2|TRBV29-1
CSVDNSQGYGYTF
TGCAGCGTTGACAACAGCCAGGGTTATGGCTACACCTTC
>NA|NA|TRBJ1-2|TRBV6-5
CASSYANSVDGYTF
TGTGCCAGCAGTTACGCCAATTCAGTGGATGGCTACACCTTC
>NA|TRBD2|TRBJ2-1|TRBV5-6
CASSLPREGNNEQFF
TGTGCCAGCAGCTTACCCCGGGAGGGGAACAATGAGCAGTTCTTC
>NA|NA|TRBJ1-4|TRBV3-1/TRBV3-2
CASRAQIGVEEKLFF
TGTGCCAGCAGGGCACAGATAGGGGTGGAGGAAAAACTGTTTTTT
>NA|TRBD2|TRBJ2-7|TRBV19
CASSMGSGSRAYEQYF
TGTGCCAGTAGTATGGGTAGCGGGAGTAGAGCCTACGAGCAGTACTTC
>NA|TRBD1|TRBJ1-6|TRBV12-5
CASAQRTGNSPLHF
TGTGCTAGTGCCCAAAGGACAGGTAATTCACCCCTCCACTTT
>NA|NA|TRBJ2-5|TRBV12-5
CASGPGRETQYF
TGTGCTAGTGGCCCAGGCAGAGAGACCCAGTACTTC
>once|NA|TRBJ1-1|TRBV5-4
CASSLRHTTEAFF
TGTGCCAGCAGCCTCCGACATACCACTGAAGCTTTCTTT
>once|NA|TRBJ2-6|TRBV3-1/TRBV3-2
CASSRSISGANVLTF
TGTGCCAGCAGCCGGAGCATCTCTGGGGCCAACGTCCTGACTTTC
>NA|NA|TRBJ2-2|TRBV7-3
CASSRNSPGELFF
TGTGCCAGCAGCAGAAACTCCCCCGGGGAGCTGTTTTTT
>once|TRBD1|TRBJ1-2|TRBV3-1/TRBV3-2
CASSHKQGAGYTF
TGTGCCAGCAGTCATAAACAGGGGGCCGGCTACACCTTC
>NA|NA|TRBJ2-7|TRBV28
CASSLVAGPYEQYF
TGTGCCAGCAGTTTAGTGGCGGGACCCTACGAGCAGTACTTC
>NA|TRBD1|TRBJ1-6|TRBV18
CASSPGQEIPLHF
TGTGCCAGCTCTCCAGGACAGGAAATACCCCTCCACTTT
>NA|NA|TRBJ1-6|TRBV6-5
CASSYFYAANSPLHF
TGTGCCAGCAGTTACTTTTACGCCGCGAATTCACCCCTCCACTTT
>NA|NA|TRBJ1-6|TRBV19
CASTLRGSPLHF
TGTGCCAGTACCCTAAGGGGGTCACCCCTCCACTTT
>NA|NA|TRBJ2-1|TRBV19
CASSMVGGHEQFF
TGTGCCAGTAGTATGGTGGGGGGGCATGAGCAGTTCTTC